This TCR beta chain was sequenced in a study of T cell responses to AZD1222 COVID-19 vaccine. CDR3 size: 11 residues. Germline CDR1 reads SNHLY; CDR2 reads FYNNEI. V lost 5 bases, J lost 3 bases, and 4 bases lay in between. This clone was seen a few times. Antigen specificity is unknown. Method: immunoSEQ multiplex PCR; TCRdb's copy keeps in-frame clones and lacks some. This table holds 80,000 to 95,000 clones, 60% to 80% found once. General study findings and limits: It should be noted that donors were predominantly white British and more often female, and clonal diversity was possibly underestimated. Seropositive status at baseline applied to only 6 or 7 AZD1222 recipients. Spike-specific TCR breadth and depth went up after people got two AZD1222 doses.

The input for sequencing was peripheral blood, taken on day 0 of AZD1222 vaccination. The origin of this receptor is an adult in good health. This chain joins TRBV2 and TRBJ2-5; D not resolved. The CDR3 nucleotides read TGTGCCAGCAGTCGGGAAGAGACCCAGTACTTC. Its translation: CASSREETQYF.